This T cell receptor (beta chain) stems from a study of blood T cell repertoires in COVID-19. Germline CDR1 reads MDHEN; CDR2 reads SYDVKM. Trimming pared 6 bases from V and 2 bases from J, leaving 10 bases between. CDR3 length: 13 residues. Some clones are missing from TCRdb's copy, which holds only in-frame ones; the method was immunoSEQ multiplex PCR. The table records about 230,000 clones, more than 75% of them present only once. The V and J genes are TRBV28 and TRBJ1-1; the D gene is possibly TRBD1 (6 bases). The TCR sequence derives from a man aged 35 to 55 with acute or convalescent COVID-19. Sequenced input: peripheral blood. This CDR3 is CASRGQVNTEAFF. The CDR3 DNA is TGTGCCAGCAGGGGACAAGTCAACACTGAAGCTTTCTTT.